A single sample is the source of the 26 T cell receptor beta chains below, sequenced in a study of beta chain features in type 1 diabetes. The authors reverse transcribed all of the isolated RNA, so sequencing captured expressed TCRB transcripts. Sequencing used immunoSEQ multiplex PCR; TCRdb keeps in-frame clones, though not all of them. The table lists approximately 38,000 clones, 49% of them singletons. The sample comprised central memory CD4+ T cells from blood. Receptors originate from a woman in her late teens or twenties in good health.

V is TRBV6-5 and J is TRBJ2-1, with 10 bases that match TRBD2. The CDR3 totals 16 residues. Germline CDR1 and CDR2: MNHEY and SVGAGI. Germline trimming cut 2 bases from V and 6 bases from J; bases unmatched to any gene: 7. CDR3 residues: CASSYGLPSGSNEQFF. DNA for the CDR3: TGTGCCAGCAGTTACGGGCTACCTAGCGGGAGCAATGAGCAGTTCTTC.

The rearrangement uses TRBV10-3 and TRBJ1-5; TRBD1 matches 11 bases. The CDR3 totals 14 residues. Germline CDR1 ENHRY, CDR2 SYGVKD. V dropped 4 bases and J dropped 9; count of bases not matched to a gene: 5. CDR3: CAISAGQGARPQHF. CDR3 in DNA: TGTGCCATCAGTGCTGGACAGGGGGCTCGGCCCCAGCATTTT.

This clone was seen only a few times. The genes are TRBV7-9 and TRBJ2-3; 12 bases agree with TRBD2. Germline V gene data show CDR1 as SEHNR and CDR2 as FQNEAQ (reference sequence). The CDR3 extends over 16 amino acids. Germline trimming cut 3 bases from V and 1 base from J; bases unmatched to any gene: 2. CDR3 sequence reads: CASSLLAGGGTDTQYF. The CDR3 DNA follows: TGTGCCAGCAGCTTGCTAGCGGGGGGGGGCACAGATACGCAGTATTTT. The full variable domain, with the rest looked up from reference TRBV7-9 and TRBJ2-3, is DTGVSQNPRHKITKRGQNVTFRCDPISEHNRLYWYRQTLGQGPEFLTYFQNEAQLEKSRLLSDRFSAERPKGSFSTLEIQRTEQGDSAMYLCASSLLAGGGTDTQYFGPGTRLTVL.

This clone has just a few counts. This chain uses TRBV7-6 with TRBJ2-7; D gene uncertain. This CDR3 has 13 amino acids. Germline loops: CDR1 SGHVS, CDR2 FNYEAQ. V was shortened by 0 bases and J by 7 bases, with 10 bases between the two germline ends. The CDR3 sequence: CASSLAYAREQYF. The CDR3, as DNA: TGTGCCAGCAGCTTAGCGTACGCCAGGGAGCAGTACTTC. Variable domain in full (rest from reference TRBV7-6 and TRBJ2-7): GAGVSQSPRYKVTKRGQDVALRCDPISGHVSLYWYRQALGQGPEFLTYFNYEAQQDKSGLPNDRFSAERPEGSISTLTIQRTEQRDSAMYRCASSLAYAREQYFGPGTRLTVT.

This clone appeared a few times. This chain links TRBV30 with TRBJ2-1; tentative D call: TRBD2 (5 bases). This CDR3 is built from 16 residues. Between the trimmed V and J ends, which lost 0 bases and 3 bases, there was a span of 15 bases. Germline loops: CDR1 GTSNPN, CDR2 SVGIG (reference sequence). CDR3 in amino acids: CAWSVDGVRSYNEQFF. The DNA of the CDR3 is TGTGCCTGGAGTGTAGACGGGGTGAGAAGCTACAATGAGCAGTTCTTC.

V is TRBV30 and J is TRBJ2-1; D is unresolved. V shed 2 bases and J shed 3 bases, with 8 bases lying between them. This CDR3 is built from 13 residues. Per the germline V gene, CDR1 is GTSNPN and CDR2 is SVGIG (reference sequence). CDR3 DNA: TGTGCCTGGAGTCCCCTGAGCTACAATGAGCAGTTCTTC. Its protein is CAWSPLSYNEQFF.

This clone was picked up a small number of times. V is TRBV19 and J is TRBJ2-5; D remains ambiguous. The germline V and J ends were trimmed by 3 bases and 5 bases, with 22 bases remaining between them. Germline CDR1 is LNHDA and CDR2 is SQIVND (reference sequence). The length of the CDR3 is 17 residues. The CDR3 reads CASSMAQAFPREETQYF. CDR3 coding DNA: TGTGCCAGTAGTATGGCCCAGGCGTTTCCACGAGAGGAGACCCAGTACTTC.

This clone was counted a single time. This sequence joins TRBV21-1 and TRBJ2-7; TRBD2 was called by the table and not checked on the DNA. TRBV21-1 is a pseudogene. This CDR3 contains 11 residues. The CDR3 bases are TGTGCCAGCAGCAAGTCGTATGAGCAGTACTTC. It specifies CASSKSYEQYF.

This clone was detected only a few times. This chain connects TRBV5-1 to TRBJ2-1; TRBD2 matches 8 bases. CDR3 length: 18 amino acids. V lost 4 bases to trimming and J lost 1 base; unmatched junction nucleotides: 13. The germline V gene has CDR1 SGHRS and CDR2 YFSETQ. The CDR3 DNA sequence: TGCGCCAGCAGCACTGGACTAGCTCCTCTTTTATCCTACAATGAGCAGTTCTTC. The encoded protein is CASSTGLAPLLSYNEQFF.

J is TRBJ2-2 and V is TRBV5-1, with 9 bases identical to TRBD2. The CDR3 sequence is 15 residues long. Germline V CDR1 and CDR2: SGHRS, YFSETQ. V trimming: 4 bases; J trimming: 6 bases; junction bases outside the gene matches: 7. CDR3 sequence (DNA): TGCGCCAGCAGCCTTAGCGGGAGCGAGGCCGGGGAGCTGTTTTTT. Its translation is CASSLSGSEAGELFF.

The CDR3 coding sequence is TGTGCCCTACCTATCACAGGTTGTAGCAATCAGCCCCAGCATTTT. Protein product: CALPITGCSNQPQHF. The gene calls are TRBV10-3 and TRBJ1-5; the D gene is possibly TRBD1 (5 bases). The germline gives CDR1 ENHRY, CDR2 SYGVKD. V lost 11 bases, J lost 0 bases, and 17 bases lay in between. This CDR3 contains 15 residues.

The chain joins TRBV5-1 to TRBJ1-5, with D possibly being TRBD1 (5 bases). Per germline, CDR1 SGHRS and CDR2 YFSETQ. V lost 0 bases and J 5 bases, leaving 12 bases between the germline ends. This CDR3 comprises 15 residues. The CDR3 is CASSLGQGGDQPQHF. The CDR3 region has the DNA TGCGCCAGCAGCTTGGGGCAGGGTGGGGATCAGCCCCAGCATTTT.

This chain links TRBV19 with TRBJ1-5, with D possibly matching TRBD1 (5 bases). This CDR3 contains 15 residues. CDR1 LNHDA and CDR2 SQIVND come from the germline V gene (reference sequence). V was cut by 6 bases and J by 4 bases, with 16 bases left in between. CDR3 in DNA: TGTGCCAGTAGCCCAGTAGGCGGGGCGAATCAGCCCCAGCATTTT. Translated, it gives CASSPVGGANQPQHF.

In its sample, this clone was seen a few times. The chain is built from TRBV25-1 and TRBJ2-5, with D possibly matching TRBD1 (6 bases). CDR1 is MGHDK, CDR2 SYGVNS, per germline. The ends were cut back, 4 bases at V and 5 bases at J, with 20 bases in the middle. The CDR3 extends over 16 amino acids. In nucleotides, the CDR3 is TGTGCCAGCAGTGGAGGGGTCGTGTTCCAGGGGGAGACCCAGTACTTC. Amino acids: CASSGGVVFQGETQYF.

The V call is TRBV25-1, the J call TRBJ1-4, with 9 positions matching TRBD1. V lost 2 bases and J lost 4; bases outside the gene matches: 2. Germline V gene data show CDR1 as MGHDK and CDR2 as SYGVNS. This CDR3 region has 15 residues. The CDR3, as DNA: TGTGCCAGCAGTGAAGCGACAGGGGGTAATGAAAAACTGTTTTTT. Its protein is CASSEATGGNEKLFF.

This clone appeared a few times. V usage is TRBV5-1 and J usage is TRBJ2-7; 8 nucleotides align to TRBD1. The CDR3 is 14 amino acids. Losses at the gene ends were 2 bases for V and 5 bases for J; bases not matched to a gene: 6. Germline CDR1 and CDR2: SGHRS and YFSETQ. The CDR3 coding sequence is TGCGCCAGCAGCTTAAGTGACAGGGGACACGAGCAGTACTTC. It yields the protein CASSLSDRGHEQYF.

CDR3 in DNA: TGTGCCAGCAGCCAAGAGACTAGCAGAACGAACACCGGGGAGCTGTTTTTT. This translates into CASSQETSRTNTGELFF. This rearrangement joins TRBV4-2 to TRBJ2-2, with 7 positions matching TRBD2. The V and J ends lost 0 bases and 0 bases, in that order; junction bases with no gene match: 4. In germline, CDR1 is LGHNA, CDR2 YNFKEQ. The CDR3 length is 17 residues.

V gene TRBV27 combines with J gene TRBJ1-1, with D maybe TRBD1 (6 bases). Germline CDR1 and CDR2: MNHEY and SMNVEV (reference sequence). V lost 4 bases to trimming and J lost 1 base, with 10 bases between them. The CDR3 extends over 14 amino acids. The CDR3 spells CASSSPGENTEAFF. The CDR3 nucleotides read TGTGCCAGCAGTTCCCCAGGGGAGAACACTGAAGCTTTCTTT.

This chain connects TRBV18 to TRBJ1-2; D possibly corresponds to TRBD1 (6 bases). Germline-derived CDR1 and CDR2 are KGHSH and LQKENI. CDR3 length: 15 residues. Trimming shortened V by 2 bases and J by 5 bases, and 15 bases separated the two germline ends. The CDR3: CASSPATGGDYGYTF. For the CDR3, the DNA is TGTGCCAGCTCACCAGCGACAGGTGGGGATTATGGCTACACCTTC.

The chain uses TRBV11-2 and TRBJ1-4; maybe TRBD1 (5 bases). Per germline, CDR1 SGHAT and CDR2 FQNNGV. Trimming removed 1 base at V and 7 bases at J, with 10 bases between. The CDR3 spans 14 residues. CDR3 nucleotides: TGTGCCAGCAGCTTAGCGACAGTAGGTGAAAAACTGTTTTTT. Protein sequence: CASSLATVGEKLFF.

V usage is TRBV5-1 and J usage is TRBJ2-1; 16 positions agree with TRBD2. The CDR3 loop spans 17 amino acids. V trimming: 0 bases; J trimming: 10 bases; junction bases outside the gene matches: 7. Germline V lookup: CDR1 SGHRS, CDR2 YFSETQ. The CDR3: CASSLEGGLAGGGEQFF. In DNA, the CDR3 is TGCGCCAGCAGCTTGGAAGGGGGACTAGCGGGAGGGGGCGAGCAGTTCTTC.

This clone turned up a few times. The chain links TRBV15 to TRBJ1-1; D is unclear. Trimming removed 1 base at V and 5 bases at J, with 14 bases between. Germline V CDR1 and CDR2: LNHNV, YYDKDF (reference sequence). CDR3 length: 15 residues. CDR3: CATSRAPSMGTEAFF. Written as DNA, the CDR3 is TGTGCCACCAGCAGAGCCCCTAGCATGGGAACTGAAGCTTTCTTT.

The chain has TRBV7-6 and TRBJ1-1; D call uncertain. Germline V gene lookup returns CDR1 SGHVS and CDR2 FNYEAQ. CDR3 length equals 13 residues. Trimming pared 1 base from V and 4 bases from J, leaving 7 bases between. The CDR3 here is CASSLEELTEAFF. The CDR3 nucleotides are TGTGCCAGCAGCTTAGAGGAGCTCACTGAAGCTTTCTTT.

This chain joins TRBV5-1 and TRBJ2-3; perhaps TRBD2 as D (6 bases). Germline V gene lookup returns CDR1 SGHRS and CDR2 YFSETQ. V dropped 4 bases and J dropped 6 bases, with 15 bases sitting between them. The CDR3 consists of 14 residues. DNA of the CDR3: TGCGCCAGCAGCAAGGATCCGGAGGGGGATACGCAGTATTTT. Protein: CASSKDPEGDTQYF.

The gene calls are TRBV6-5 and TRBJ2-7, with 8 bases identical to TRBD2. The germline gives CDR1 MNHEY, CDR2 SVGAGI. The V gene end was trimmed by 7 bases and the J gene end by 7 bases; junction bases not matched to a gene: 9. This CDR3 has 13 residues. The CDR3: CASMIAGLGEQYF. CDR3 bases: TGTGCCAGCATGATAGCGGGACTGGGGGAGCAGTACTTC.

In DNA form, the CDR3 reads TGTGCCAGCAGCTTAGGGGTTAGCGGCTACGAGCAGTACTTC. Translated, it gives CASSLGVSGYEQYF. The chain carries TRBV7-1 and TRBJ2-7, with TRBD2 as a possible D gene (6 bases). TRBV7-1 is sorted into the ORF group, with uncertain function. Trimming removed 4 bases from V and 3 bases from J, with 13 bases in between. The CDR3 consists of 14 residues.